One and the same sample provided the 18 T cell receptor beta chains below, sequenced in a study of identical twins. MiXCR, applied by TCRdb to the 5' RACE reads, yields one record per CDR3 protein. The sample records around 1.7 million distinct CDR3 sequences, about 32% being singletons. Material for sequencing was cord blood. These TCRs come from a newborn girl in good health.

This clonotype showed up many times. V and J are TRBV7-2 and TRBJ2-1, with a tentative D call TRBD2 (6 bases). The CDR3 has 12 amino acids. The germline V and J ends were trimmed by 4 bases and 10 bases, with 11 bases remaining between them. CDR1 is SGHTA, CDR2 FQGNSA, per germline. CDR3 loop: CASSSTSWEQFF. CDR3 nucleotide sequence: TGTGCCAGCAGCTCCACTAGCTGGGAGCAGTTCTTC.

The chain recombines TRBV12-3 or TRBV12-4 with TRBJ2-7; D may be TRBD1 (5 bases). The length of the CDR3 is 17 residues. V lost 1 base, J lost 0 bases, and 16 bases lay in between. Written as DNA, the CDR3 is TGTGCCAGCAGTTTAGGGGTACCCTACAGGAGCTCCTACGAGCAGTACTTC. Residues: CASSLGVPYRSSYEQYF.

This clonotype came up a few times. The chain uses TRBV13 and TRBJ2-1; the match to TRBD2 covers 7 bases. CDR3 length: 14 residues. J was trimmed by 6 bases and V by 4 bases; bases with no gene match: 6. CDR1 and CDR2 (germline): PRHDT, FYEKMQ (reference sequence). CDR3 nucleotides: TGTGCCAGCAGCTCTCCGGGACTACGCAATGAGCAGTTCTTC. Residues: CASSSPGLRNEQFF.

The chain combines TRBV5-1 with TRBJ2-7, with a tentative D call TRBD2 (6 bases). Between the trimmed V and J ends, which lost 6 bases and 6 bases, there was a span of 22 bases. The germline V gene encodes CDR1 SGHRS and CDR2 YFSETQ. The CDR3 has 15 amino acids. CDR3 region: CASNRWPGLTGEQYF. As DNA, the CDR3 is TGCGCCAGCAACCGGTGGCCGGGACTTACGGGCGAGCAGTACTTC.

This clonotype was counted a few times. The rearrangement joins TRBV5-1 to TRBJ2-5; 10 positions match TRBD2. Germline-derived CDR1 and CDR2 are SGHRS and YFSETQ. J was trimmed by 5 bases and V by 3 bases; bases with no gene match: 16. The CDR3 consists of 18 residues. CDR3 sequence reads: CASSSVLAGEWSRETQYF. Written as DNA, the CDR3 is TGCGCCAGCAGCTCTGTGCTAGCGGGAGAGTGGTCCAGGGAGACCCAGTACTTC. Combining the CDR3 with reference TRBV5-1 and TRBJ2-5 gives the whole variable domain KAGVTQTPRYLIKTRGQQVTLSCSPISGHRSVSWYQQTPGQGLQFLFEYFSETQRNKGNFPGRFSGRQFSNSRSEMNVSTLELGDSALYLCASSSVLAGEWSRETQYFGPGTRLLVL.

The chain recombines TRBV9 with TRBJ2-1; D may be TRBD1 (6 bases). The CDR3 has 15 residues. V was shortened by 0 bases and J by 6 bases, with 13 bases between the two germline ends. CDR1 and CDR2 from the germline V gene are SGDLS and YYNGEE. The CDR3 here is CASSVGGTPGNEQFF. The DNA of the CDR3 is TGTGCCAGCAGCGTAGGGGGGACACCAGGCAATGAGCAGTTCTTC.

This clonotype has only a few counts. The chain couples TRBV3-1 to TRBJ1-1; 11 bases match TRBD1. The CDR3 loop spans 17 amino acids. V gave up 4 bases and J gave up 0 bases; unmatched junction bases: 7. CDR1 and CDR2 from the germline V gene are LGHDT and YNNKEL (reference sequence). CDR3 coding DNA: TGTGCCAGCAGCCCCAGGGACAGGGGGTTACTGAACACTGAAGCTTTCTTT. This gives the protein CASSPRDRGLLNTEAFF.

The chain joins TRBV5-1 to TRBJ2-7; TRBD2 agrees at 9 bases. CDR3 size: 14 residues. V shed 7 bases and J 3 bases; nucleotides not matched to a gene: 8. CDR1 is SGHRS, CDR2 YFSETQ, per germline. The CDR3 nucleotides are TGCGCCAGCTCCATGACTAGCGGATACTACGAGCAGTACTTC. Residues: CASSMTSGYYEQYF. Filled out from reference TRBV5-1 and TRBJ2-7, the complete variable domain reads KAGVTQTPRYLIKTRGQQVTLSCSPISGHRSVSWYQQTPGQGLQFLFEYFSETQRNKGNFPGRFSGRQFSNSRSEMNVSTLELGDSALYLCASSMTSGYYEQYFGPGTRLTVT.

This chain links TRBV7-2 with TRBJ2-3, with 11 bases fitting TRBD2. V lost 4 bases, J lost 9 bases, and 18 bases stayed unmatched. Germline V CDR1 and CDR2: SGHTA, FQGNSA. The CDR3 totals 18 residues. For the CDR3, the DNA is TGTGCCAGCAGCTCCCTTGATATATCTAGCGGGAGGTGGACAACGCAGTATTTT. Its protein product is CASSSLDISSGRWTTQYF.

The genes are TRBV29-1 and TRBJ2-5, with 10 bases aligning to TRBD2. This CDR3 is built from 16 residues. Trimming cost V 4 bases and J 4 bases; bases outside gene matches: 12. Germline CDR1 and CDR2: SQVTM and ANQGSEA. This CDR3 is CSVVNHGLAARETQYF. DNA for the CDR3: TGCAGCGTTGTAAATCATGGACTAGCGGCGAGAGAGACCCAGTACTTC.

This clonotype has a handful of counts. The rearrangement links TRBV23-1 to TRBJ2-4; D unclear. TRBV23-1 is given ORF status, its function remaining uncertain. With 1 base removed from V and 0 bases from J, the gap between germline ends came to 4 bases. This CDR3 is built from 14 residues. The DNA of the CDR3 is TGCGCCAGCAGTCAATGGACAGCCAAAAACATTCAGTACTTC. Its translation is CASSQWTAKNIQYF.

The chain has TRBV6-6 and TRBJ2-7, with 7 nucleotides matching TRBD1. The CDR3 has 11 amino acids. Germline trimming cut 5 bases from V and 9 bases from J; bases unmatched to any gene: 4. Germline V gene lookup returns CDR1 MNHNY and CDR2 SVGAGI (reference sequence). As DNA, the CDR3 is TGTGCCAGCAGTCCCCGGGACAGGCAGTACTTC. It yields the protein CASSPRDRQYF.

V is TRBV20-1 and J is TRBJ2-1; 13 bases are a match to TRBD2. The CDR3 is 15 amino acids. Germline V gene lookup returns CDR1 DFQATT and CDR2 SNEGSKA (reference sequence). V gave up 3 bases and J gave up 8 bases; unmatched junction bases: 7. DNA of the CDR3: TGCAGTGCTAGGCCGGGACTAGCGGGATTCGATGAGCAGTTCTTC. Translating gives CSARPGLAGFDEQFF.

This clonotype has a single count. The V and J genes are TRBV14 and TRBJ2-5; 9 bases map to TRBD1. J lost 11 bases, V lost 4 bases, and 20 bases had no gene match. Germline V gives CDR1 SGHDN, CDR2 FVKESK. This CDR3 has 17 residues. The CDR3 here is CASSPPGQGRGSGEQYF. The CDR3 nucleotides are TGTGCCAGCAGCCCACCGGGACAGGGACGCGGGAGTGGTGAGCAGTACTTC. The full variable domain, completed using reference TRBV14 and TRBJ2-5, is EAGVTQFPSHSVIEKGQTVTLRCDPISGHDNLYWYRRVMGKEIKFLLHFVKESKQDESGMPNNRFLAERTGGTYSTLKVQPAELEDSGVYFCASSPPGQGRGSGEQYFGPGTRLLVL.

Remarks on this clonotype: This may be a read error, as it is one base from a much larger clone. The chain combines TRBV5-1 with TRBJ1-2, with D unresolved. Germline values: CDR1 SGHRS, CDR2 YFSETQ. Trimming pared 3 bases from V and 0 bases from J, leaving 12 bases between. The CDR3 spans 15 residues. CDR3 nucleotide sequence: TGCGCCAGCAGCTCGGTTCCGCTAGCTAACTATGGCTACACCTTC. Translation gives CASSSVPLANYGYTF.

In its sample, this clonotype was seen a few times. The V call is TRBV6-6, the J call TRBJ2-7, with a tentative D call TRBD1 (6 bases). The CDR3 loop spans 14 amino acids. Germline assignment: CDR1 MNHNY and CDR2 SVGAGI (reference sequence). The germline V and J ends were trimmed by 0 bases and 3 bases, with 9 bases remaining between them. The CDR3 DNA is TGTGCCAGCAGTTACTCTGCAGGGGTCTACGAGCAGTACTTC. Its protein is CASSYSAGVYEQYF.

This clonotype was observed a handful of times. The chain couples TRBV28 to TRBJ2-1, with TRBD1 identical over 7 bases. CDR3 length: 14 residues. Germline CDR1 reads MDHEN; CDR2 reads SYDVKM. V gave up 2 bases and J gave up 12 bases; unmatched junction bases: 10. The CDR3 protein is CASSLRGLASRQFF. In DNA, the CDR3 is TGTGCCAGCAGTTTAAGGGGGCTGGCAAGTCGGCAGTTCTTC.

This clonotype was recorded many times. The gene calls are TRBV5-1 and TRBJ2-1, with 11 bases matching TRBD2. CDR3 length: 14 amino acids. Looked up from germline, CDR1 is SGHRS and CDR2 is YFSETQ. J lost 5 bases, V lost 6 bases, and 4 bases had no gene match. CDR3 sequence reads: CASNPGLADNEQFF. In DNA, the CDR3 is TGCGCCAGCAATCCGGGACTAGCGGACAATGAGCAGTTCTTC.